Listed below are T cell receptor beta chains from one sample, sequenced in a study of blood T cell repertoires in COVID-19. Using immunoSEQ multiplex PCR, the repertoire was profiled, and TCRdb retains in-frame clones only, with some absent. The data hold 250,000 to 350,000 clones, with 85% observed a single time. Sequencing was carried out using PBMCs or T cells enriched from blood (not recorded which). The receptor source for this set is a woman aged 50 to 65 who had recovered from COVID-19. Each CDR3 is given with its conserved first and last residue. The D gene is left open where the match is weak. Size is omitted from some rows. Given values are once, few, many or a class for expanded clones.

clone_size	j_call	v_call	cdr3_length	d_call	cdr3_nt	cdr3_aa
-	TRBJ2-2	TRBV5-4	13	-	TGTGCCAGCAGCTTGCAGGGCACCGGGGAGCTGTTTTTT	CASSLQGTGELFF
-	TRBJ1-4	TRBV3-1/TRBV3-2	14	-	TGTGCCAGCAGGCGGGACGGATCTGTGGAAAAACTGTTTTTT	CASRRDGSVEKLFF
-	TRBJ2-3	TRBV7-3	15	-	TGTGCCAGCAGCTTATTTGGCAGGGCAGCAGATACGCAGTATTTT	CASSLFGRAADTQYF
-	TRBJ2-3	TRBV6-4	15	TRBD2	TGTGCCAGCAGCCTAGGACTAGCGGGAAGAGATACGCAGTATTTT	CASSLGLAGRDTQYF
-	TRBJ1-4	TRBV7-2	14	-	TGTGCCAGCAGCTTACGTAGAGGGAGTGAAAAACTGTTTTTT	CASSLRRGSEKLFF
-	TRBJ2-1	TRBV4-2	14	TRBD1	TGTGCCAGCAGCCAATGGGACAGGGGAAATGAGCAGTTCTTC	CASSQWDRGNEQFF
once	TRBJ2-7	TRBV4-1	15	TRBD1	TGCGCCAGCAGCCAAGATCGGGGGACAGGGTACGAGCAGTACTTC	CASSQDRGTGYEQYF
-	TRBJ2-1	TRBV18	13	TRBD1	TGTGCCAGCTCACTGGACAGGGAGATAGTCGAGTTCTTC	CASSLDREIVEFF
once	TRBJ2-2	TRBV5-1	15	TRBD2	TGCGCCAGCAGCTCGACTAGCGGCAACACCGGGGAGCTGTTTTTT	CASSSTSGNTGELFF
-	TRBJ1-6	TRBV7-8	13	-	TGTGCCAGCAGCTTAGCGGAGTATTCACCCCTCCACTTT	CASSLAEYSPLHF
few	TRBJ2-4	TRBV9	15	-	TGTGCCAGCAGCCTAAAACCGGGTTCGGCGAGCATTCAGTACTTC	CASSLKPGSASIQYF
-	TRBJ2-7	TRBV11-3	13	-	TGTGCCAGCAGCCTGGAGGGAGGCTACGAGCAGTACTTC	CASSLEGGYEQYF
many	TRBJ2-5	TRBV11-2	15	TRBD1	TGTGCCAGCAGCTTGGGACAGGGGGGGATTGGGACCCAGTACTTC	CASSLGQGGIGTQYF
-	TRBJ2-1	TRBV4-1	15	-	TGCGCCAGCAACTACCCCCCCCGGGGGATCAATGAGCAGTTCTTC	CASNYPPRGINEQFF
-	TRBJ2-3	TRBV24-1	16	-	TGTGCCACCAGTGATTTTTCCGGGATTAGCACAGATACGCAGTATTTT	CATSDFSGISTDTQYF
medium-sized	TRBJ2-7	TRBV2	14	TRBD1	TGTGCCAGCGGGGACAGGGACGAGAACTACGAGCAGTACTTC	CASGDRDENYEQYF
-	TRBJ1-2	TRBV19	14	TRBD1	TGTGCCAGTAGCCGGGACAGAACTAACTATGGCTACACCTTC	CASSRDRTNYGYTF
-	TRBJ1-4	TRBV4-1	17	-	TGCGCCAGCAGCCAACTCACTGGGGGGTTGACTAATGAAAAACTGTTTTTT	CASSQLTGGLTNEKLFF
-	TRBJ1-5	TRBV7-2	14	-	TGTGCCAGCAGCTTAGGGACACCTGGGGATCCCCAGCATTTT	CASSLGTPGDPQHF
-	TRBJ1-1	TRBV5-4	13	TRBD1	TGTGCCAGCAGCTCAGGGGGATCGACTGAAGCTTTCTTT	CASSSGGSTEAFF
-	TRBJ1-6	TRBV10-1	12	TRBD1	TGCGCCAGTGGGGACAGCCATTCACCCCTCCACTTT	CASGDSHSPLHF
-	TRBJ2-4	TRBV6-1	11	-	TGTGCCAGCAGTGAAACTGGCAGGGCGTACTTC	CASSETGRAYF
-	TRBJ2-1	TRBV24-1	18	-	TGTGCCACCAGTGATGGCCCTCAGGGGTCAAACTCCTACAATGAGCAGTTCTTC	CATSDGPQGSNSYNEQFF
-	TRBJ1-2	TRBV5-1	15	TRBD1	TGCGCCAGCAGCTTTCGGGACAGGGTTAACTATGGCTACACCTTC	CASSFRDRVNYGYTF
-	TRBJ2-1	TRBV2	13	-	TGTGCCAGCAGTGATTTTCAGGTTGGTGAGCAGTTCTTC	CASSDFQVGEQFF
-	TRBJ1-1	TRBV19	14	TRBD1	TGTGCCAGTAGATCAGACAGGGAGGCCACTGAAGCTTTCTTT	CASRSDREATEAFF
-	TRBJ2-5	TRBV9	17	-	TGTGCCAGCAGCCCCTTTCCCTCCTCGGGGATTCTGGGGACCCAGTACTTC	CASSPFPSSGILGTQYF
-	TRBJ1-1	TRBV3-1/TRBV3-2	14	-	TGTGCCAGCAGCCCCAGGAGGCTAGGCACTGAAGCTTTCTTT	CASSPRRLGTEAFF
-	TRBJ1-2	TRBV20-1	10	-	TGCAGTGTCCCCGTTCATGGCTACACCTTC	CSVPVHGYTF
-	TRBJ1-1	TRBV28	18	TRBD1	TGTGCCAGCAGTTCCCTTTACCTCAACCAGGGGGCGCACACTGAAGCTTTCTTT	CASSSLYLNQGAHTEAFF
-	TRBJ2-6	TRBV2	14	-	TGTGCCAGCAGTAATCAGCGTGGGGCCAACGTCCTGACTTTC	CASSNQRGANVLTF
-	TRBJ2-7	TRBV25-1	14	-	TGTGCCAGCAGTGAATGGCAGGGTCGCCACGAGCAGTACTTC	CASSEWQGRHEQYF
few	TRBJ1-5	TRBV2	18	TRBD1	TGTGCCAGCAGTGACTGGGACAGGGGGCGCTTAAGCAATCAGCCCCAGCATTTT	CASSDWDRGRLSNQPQHF
-	TRBJ1-1	TRBV10-2	15	-	TGCGCCAGCAGTGAGTCTCGAGGGGGGAACACTGAAGCTTTCTTT	CASSESRGGNTEAFF
-	TRBJ1-3	TRBV12-3/TRBV12-4	13	-	TGTGCCAGCGGACTGCGCTCTGGAAACACCATATATTTT	CASGLRSGNTIYF
-	TRBJ1-1	TRBV14	14	-	TGTGCCAGCAGCCAACTGGACATGAACACTGAAGCTTTCTTT	CASSQLDMNTEAFF
-	TRBJ2-1	TRBV19	14	TRBD2	TGTGCCAGTAGAGGGCGGGAGGGCCCCAATGAGCAGTTCTTC	CASRGREGPNEQFF
-	TRBJ2-7	TRBV4-2	15	-	TGTGCCAGCAGCCAAGATCTAGGTAGCTCCTACGAGCAGTACTTC	CASSQDLGSSYEQYF
-	TRBJ1-2	TRBV4-1	15	-	TGCGCCAGCAGCCATGGGGTAGGGGGTCACTATGGCTACACCTTC	CASSHGVGGHYGYTF
-	TRBJ2-7	TRBV24-1	15	TRBD1	TGTGCCACCAGTGATCCCGGGACAGGCACCTACGAGCAGTACTTC	CATSDPGTGTYEQYF
-	TRBJ2-7	TRBV11-2	15	TRBD1	TGTGCCAGCAGCCCGGCCGGGACAGGGTTGAGGGAGCAGTACTTC	CASSPAGTGLREQYF